The entry below gives a single TCR beta chain sequence along with its context. Antigen unknown. This entry is derived from a study of shared clonotypes between healthy human individuals. TCRdb keeps only in-frame clones here, not all; method: immunoSEQ multiplex PCR. The table has roughly 650,000 clones, 95% to 98% seen once. The study enrolled healthy HIV-negative adults without recent acute infections or vaccinations as donors. General observations from the study: The authors sampled blood alone, and tissue repertoires likely differ.

Germline assignment: CDR1 SQVTM and CDR2 ANQGSEA. The CDR3 is 13 amino acids. Trimming cost V 6 bases and J 6 bases; bases outside gene matches: 8. The TCR sequence derives from a woman in her twenties or thirties in good health. Material for sequencing was naive CD4+ T cells sorted from blood. The subset denotes: CD45RA+ positively selected. This chain joins TRBV29-1 and TRBJ2-3; 8 bases map to TRBD1. The CDR3 nucleotides read TGCAGCGTAGAACAGGGGGTTTCGGATACGCAGTATTTT. The encoded protein is CSVEQGVSDTQYF.